The TCR beta chain under discussion was sequenced for a study of blood T cell repertoires in COVID-19. About the research overall: The United States, Italy and Spain were the sources of the acute and convalescent COVID-19 samples.

The CDR3 length is 14 residues. V lost 1 base, J lost 3 bases, and 10 bases lay in between. In germline, CDR1 is MNHNS, CDR2 SASEGT. Only in-frame clones appear in the TCRdb table, and some are missing; sequencing was by immunoSEQ multiplex PCR. This table has more than 150,000 clones, 70% to 85% appearing once. The sample comprised peripheral blood. The V gene is TRBV6-1, the J gene TRBJ2-7, with D perhaps TRBD1 (6 bases). This clonotype was obtained from a man in his fifties who had recovered from COVID-19. Here the CDR3 reads CASSEDRVVYEQYF. CDR3 nucleotides: TGTGCCAGCAGTGAAGACAGGGTAGTCTACGAGCAGTACTTC.